The rows below give T cell receptor beta chains drawn from one sample of a study of T cell responses to AZD1222 COVID-19 vaccine. Sequenced by immunoSEQ multiplex PCR; TCRdb stores in-frame clones only, minus some. The repertoire holds about 78,000 clones, with approximately 90% as singletons. Sequenced here: peripheral blood, sampled 28 days after the second AZD1222 dose. These receptors all come from an adult who received the AZD1222 COVID-19 vaccine. CDR3s include the opening cysteine and the closing phenylalanine or tryptophan. Each record gives: clone size, J gene, D gene, V gene, CDR3 protein, CDR3 DNA. The D gene is left open where the match is weak. Expanded clones get a size class; other rows say once, few or many, or leave the size out.

>-|TRBJ2-7|-|TRBV12-3/TRBV12-4
CASSSDSRYEQYF
TGTGCCAGCAGTTCAGACTCCCGTTACGAGCAGTACTTC
>-|TRBJ1-5|TRBD1|TRBV7-2
CASSFSTGAQPQHF
TGTGCCAGCAGCTTTTCGACAGGGGCTCAGCCCCAGCATTTT
>few|TRBJ1-3|-|TRBV21-1
CASSKKGKQVGNTIYF
TGTGCCAGCAGCAAAAAAGGAAAACAGGTTGGAAACACCATATATTTT
>once|TRBJ1-1|TRBD1|TRBV2
CASSGGQGHLGTEAFF
TGTGCCAGCAGTGGGGGACAGGGACATTTGGGCACTGAAGCTTTCTTT
>once|TRBJ1-5|-|TRBV5-1
CASSLQGMSNQPQHF
TGCGCCAGCAGCTTACAAGGTATGAGCAATCAGCCCCAGCATTTT
>-|TRBJ2-3|-|TRBV28
CASSLPGLETDTQYF
TGTGCCAGCAGTTTGCCCGGACTGGAGACAGATACGCAGTATTTT
>-|TRBJ1-1|-|TRBV7-8
CASSSHGGTEAFF
TGTGCCAGCAGCAGCCATGGGGGCACTGAAGCTTTCTTT
>-|TRBJ2-7|-|TRBV11-3
CASSLQGSSYEQYF
TGTGCCAGCAGCTTACAGGGGTCCTCCTACGAGCAGTACTTC
>-|TRBJ2-5|-|TRBV7-9
CASSPWGGQSSQETQYF
TGTGCCAGCAGCCCATGGGGGGGACAGAGTTCCCAAGAGACCCAGTACTTC
>-|TRBJ2-7|-|TRBV18
CASSPGTVTYEQYF
TGTGCCAGCTCACCAGGGACGGTAACCTACGAGCAGTACTTC
>once|TRBJ2-7|TRBD2|TRBV11-2
CASSITSGGRGEQYF
TGTGCCAGCAGCATCACTAGCGGGGGGCGTGGCGAGCAGTACTTC
>-|TRBJ2-4|-|TRBV11-3
CASSLVNVIQYF
TGTGCCAGCAGCTTAGTCAATGTCATTCAGTACTTC
>-|TRBJ2-7|-|TRBV10-1
CASSEGRKDRVRYEQYF
TGCGCCAGCAGTGAAGGGCGAAAGGACAGAGTCCGATACGAGCAGTACTTC
>-|TRBJ2-3|-|TRBV7-3
CASSLGSRSDTQYF
TGTGCCAGCAGCCTGGGAAGTAGATCAGATACGCAGTATTTT
>-|TRBJ2-1|TRBD1|TRBV5-4
CASSTSTGGLYNEQFF
TGTGCCAGCAGCACATCTACAGGGGGCTTATACAATGAGCAGTTCTTC
>-|TRBJ2-3|-|TRBV29-1
CSVVDGGPDTQYF
TGCAGCGTTGTAGATGGGGGCCCAGATACGCAGTATTTT
>-|TRBJ2-2|TRBD2|TRBV4-2
CASSPSWREGQGELFF
TGTGCCAGCAGCCCTTCTTGGCGGGAGGGCCAGGGGGAGCTGTTTTTT
>-|TRBJ1-4|-|TRBV18
CASSPQSATNEKLFF
TGTGCCAGCTCACCTCAGTCTGCAACTAATGAAAAACTGTTTTTT
>-|TRBJ1-1|-|TRBV7-2
CASSLVSSGVRTEAFF
TGTGCCAGCAGCTTAGTAAGTAGTGGGGTTAGGACTGAAGCTTTCTTT
>-|TRBJ2-2|TRBD1|TRBV5-1
CASSLAGTGNTGELFF
TGCGCCAGCAGCTTGGCCGGGACAGGGAACACCGGGGAGCTGTTTTTT
>-|TRBJ2-1|-|TRBV7-8
CASRPNLGDEQFF
TGTGCCAGCAGACCCAATCTAGGGGATGAGCAGTTCTTC
>-|TRBJ2-5|-|TRBV4-3
CASSQEVFPGETQYF
TGCGCCAGCAGCCAAGAGGTATTTCCGGGGGAGACCCAGTACTTC
>-|TRBJ1-3|-|TRBV5-1
CASSGGGQGNTIYF
TGCGCCAGCAGCGGAGGGGGGCAGGGAAACACCATATATTTT
>-|TRBJ1-2|-|TRBV25-1
CASSQTGGIVYGYTF
TGTGCCAGCAGTCAAACCGGGGGGATCGTTTATGGCTACACCTTC
>-|TRBJ2-3|-|TRBV2
CASSESRVDTQYF
TGTGCCAGCAGTGAATCCAGGGTGGATACGCAGTATTTT
>once|TRBJ2-2|TRBD1|TRBV28
CASRTGGLTGELFF
TGTGCCAGTCGGACAGGGGGCTTGACCGGGGAGCTGTTTTTT
>-|TRBJ2-1|TRBD1|TRBV19
CASSTNRDRYNEQFF
TGTGCCAGTAGTACGAACCGGGACAGGTACAATGAGCAGTTCTTC
>-|TRBJ1-6|-|TRBV30
CAWTLLSMGNPLHF
TGTGCCTGGACCCTGTTGAGTATGGGCAATCCCCTCCACTTT
>-|TRBJ2-7|TRBD2|TRBV9
CASSVGTSGSYEQYF
TGTGCCAGCAGCGTTGGGACTAGCGGATCCTACGAGCAGTACTTC
>-|TRBJ2-3|TRBD1|TRBV7-2
CASGGQGVDTQYF
TGTGCCAGCGGGGGACAGGGGGTAGATACGCAGTATTTT
>-|TRBJ2-5|TRBD2|TRBV11-3
CASHRASGQETQYF
TGTGCCAGCCATCGGGCTAGCGGTCAAGAGACCCAGTACTTC
>-|TRBJ2-3|TRBD2|TRBV3-1/TRBV3-2
CASSQVFSGGTDTQYF
TGTGCCAGCAGCCAAGTCTTTAGCGGGGGCACAGATACGCAGTATTTT
>-|TRBJ1-6|-|TRBV4-1
CASSQVAPDYYNSPLHF
TGCGCCAGCAGCCAAGTCGCACCGGATTATTATAATTCACCCCTCCACTTT
>-|TRBJ1-4|-|TRBV4-1
CASSQAESVNEKLFF
TGCGCCAGCAGCCAAGCTGAGTCAGTCAATGAAAAACTGTTTTTT
>-|TRBJ1-4|-|TRBV6-5
CATQLNLGEKLFF
TGTGCCACCCAGCTCAACCTGGGGGAAAAACTGTTTTTT
>-|TRBJ2-5|TRBD2|TRBV4-2
CASSQDTVRGREVQETQYF
TGTGCCAGCAGCCAAGATACCGTCCGGGGGCGGGAGGTCCAAGAGACCCAGTACTTC
>-|TRBJ2-7|TRBD2|TRBV10-3
CAISSGASGNNLYF
TGTGCCATCAGTTCAGGGGCTAGCGGGAACAACTTGTACTTC
>-|TRBJ2-3|-|TRBV19
CASSEDTQYF
TGTGCCAGTTCTGAAGATACGCAGTATTTT
>once|TRBJ1-2|-|TRBV12-5
CASGFGRNYGYTF
TGTGCTAGTGGTTTTGGTCGGAACTATGGCTACACCTTC
>-|TRBJ2-7|-|TRBV6-4
CASSDSGQAYEQYF
TGTGCCAGCAGTGACTCTGGTCAAGCCTACGAGCAGTACTTC
>-|TRBJ2-2|-|TRBV9
CASSSEGATLDGELFF
TGTGCCAGCAGCTCAGAAGGAGCCACACTCGACGGGGAGCTGTTTTTT
>-|TRBJ1-2|-|TRBV5-5
CASSLAGTLNYGYTF
TGTGCCAGCAGCTTGGCCGGAACTCTAAACTATGGCTACACCTTC
>few|TRBJ2-7|TRBD2|TRBV6-2/TRBV6-3
CASSLGLAGGEQYF
TGTGCCAGCAGTCTCGGACTAGCGGGTGGGGAGCAGTACTTC
>-|TRBJ1-3|-|TRBV29-1
CSVEGGSDGNTIYF
TGCAGCGTTGAAGGTGGGTCAGATGGAAACACCATATATTTT
>-|TRBJ1-2|TRBD1|TRBV29-1
CSGGTDLSYGYTF
TGCAGCGGAGGGACAGACCTATCCTATGGCTACACCTTC
>-|TRBJ2-7|TRBD2|TRBV5-6
CASSAGWTRSSYEQYF
TGTGCCAGCAGCGCTGGCTGGACTAGAAGCTCCTACGAGCAGTACTTC